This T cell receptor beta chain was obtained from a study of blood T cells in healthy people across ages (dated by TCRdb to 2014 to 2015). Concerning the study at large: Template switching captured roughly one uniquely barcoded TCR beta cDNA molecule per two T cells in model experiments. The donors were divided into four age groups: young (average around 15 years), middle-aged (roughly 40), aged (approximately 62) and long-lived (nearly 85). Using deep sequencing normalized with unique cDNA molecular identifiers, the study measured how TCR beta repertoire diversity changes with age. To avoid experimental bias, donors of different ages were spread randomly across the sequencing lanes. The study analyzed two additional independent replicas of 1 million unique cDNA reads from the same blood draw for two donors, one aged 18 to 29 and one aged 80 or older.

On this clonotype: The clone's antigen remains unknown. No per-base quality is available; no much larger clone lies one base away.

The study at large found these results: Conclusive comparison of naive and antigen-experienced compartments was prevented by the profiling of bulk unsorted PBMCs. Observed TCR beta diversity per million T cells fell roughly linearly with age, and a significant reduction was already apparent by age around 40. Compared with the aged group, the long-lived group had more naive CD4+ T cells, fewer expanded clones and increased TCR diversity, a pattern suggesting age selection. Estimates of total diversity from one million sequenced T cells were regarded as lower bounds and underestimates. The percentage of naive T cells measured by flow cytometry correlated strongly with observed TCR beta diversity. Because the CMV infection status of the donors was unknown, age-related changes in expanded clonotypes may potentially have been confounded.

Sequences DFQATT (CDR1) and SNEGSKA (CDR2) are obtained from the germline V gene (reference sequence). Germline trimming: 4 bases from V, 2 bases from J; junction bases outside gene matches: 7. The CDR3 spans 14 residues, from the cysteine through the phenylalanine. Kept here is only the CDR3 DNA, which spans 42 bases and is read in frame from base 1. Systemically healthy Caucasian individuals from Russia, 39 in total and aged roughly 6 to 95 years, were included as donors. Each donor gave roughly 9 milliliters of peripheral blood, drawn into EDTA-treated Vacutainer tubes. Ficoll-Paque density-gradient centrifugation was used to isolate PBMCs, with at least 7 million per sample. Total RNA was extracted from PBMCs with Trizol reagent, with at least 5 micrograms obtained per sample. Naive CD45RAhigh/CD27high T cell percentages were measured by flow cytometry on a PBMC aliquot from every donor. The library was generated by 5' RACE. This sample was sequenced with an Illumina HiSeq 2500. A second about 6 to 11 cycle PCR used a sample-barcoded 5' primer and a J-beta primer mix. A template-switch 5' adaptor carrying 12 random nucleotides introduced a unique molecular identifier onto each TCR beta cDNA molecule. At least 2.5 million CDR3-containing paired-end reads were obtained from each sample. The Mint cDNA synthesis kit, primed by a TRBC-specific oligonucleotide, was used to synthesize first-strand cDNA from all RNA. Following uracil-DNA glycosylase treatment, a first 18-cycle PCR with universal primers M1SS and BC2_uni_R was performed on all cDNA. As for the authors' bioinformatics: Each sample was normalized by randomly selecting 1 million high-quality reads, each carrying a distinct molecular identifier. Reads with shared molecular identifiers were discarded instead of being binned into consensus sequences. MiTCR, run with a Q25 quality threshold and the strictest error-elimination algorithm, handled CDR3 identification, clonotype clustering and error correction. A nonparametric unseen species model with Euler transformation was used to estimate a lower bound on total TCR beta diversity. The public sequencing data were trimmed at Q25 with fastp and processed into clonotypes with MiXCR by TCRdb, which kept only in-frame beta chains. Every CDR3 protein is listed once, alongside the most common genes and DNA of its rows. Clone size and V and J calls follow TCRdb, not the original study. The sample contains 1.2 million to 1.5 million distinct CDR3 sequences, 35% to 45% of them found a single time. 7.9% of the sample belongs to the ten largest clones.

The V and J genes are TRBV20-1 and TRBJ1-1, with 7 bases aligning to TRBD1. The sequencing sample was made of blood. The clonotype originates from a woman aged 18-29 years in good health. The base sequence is TGCAGTGCTAACCGCGGGACAGTAAACACTGAAGCTTTCTTT. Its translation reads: CSANRGTVNTEAFF.